This entry features one TCR beta chain sequence. Other DNA variants within this sample encode the same CDR3. From germline, CDR1 is SNHLY and CDR2 FYNNEI. With V trimmed by 2 bases and J by 5 bases, 5 bases remained unmatched. The CDR3 covers 15 residues. Generated by immunoSEQ multiplex PCR, the TCRdb table keeps only in-frame clones and is missing some. The profile covers under 60,000 clones, with about 93% appearing a single time and around 20% taken by the ten largest. This entry belongs to a study of control samples from healthy donors and cancer patients. The TCR originated in a woman aged 50 to 60 with head and neck cancer. Sample: PBMCs. This chain links TRBV2 with TRBJ2-7; TRBD1 matches at 11 bases. CDR3 sequence (DNA): TGTGCCAGCAGTGAACAAGGACAGGGGGCTGACGAGCAGTACTTC. Encoded protein: CASSEQGQGADEQYF.